This T cell receptor (beta chain) was obtained from a study of T-cell reconstitution after alpha-beta-depleted transplantation in children. Library preparation (for TCRbeta) was performed with unique molecular identifiers. Using its own MiXCR run on the PCR reads, TCRdb lists one record per CDR3 protein. The data hold roughly 610,000 distinct CDR3 sequences, with roughly a tenth observed a single time. Unmatched junction bases numbered 6, after V lost 2 bases and J lost 8 bases. The CDR3 runs 15 residues. Germline V gene lookup returns CDR1 SGHTA and CDR2 FQGNSA. This chain links TRBV7-2 with TRBJ2-2; 9 bases line up with TRBD1. The clonotype originates from a human donor who donated a stem cell graft to a child with acute myeloid leukemia. Here the sequenced sample was PBMCs from the stem cell graft donor, taken from the stem cell graft. In DNA form, the CDR3 reads TGTGCCAGCAGCTTAAGGGGGACAGGGTCAGGGGAGCTGTTTTTT. Translation gives CASSLRGTGSGELFF.